These T cell receptor beta chains were read from a single sample in a study of cytomegalovirus exposure and HLA in healthy donors. The protocol was immunoSEQ multiplex PCR, while the TCRdb copy is restricted to in-frame clones and leaves out a portion. The sample shows about 140,000 clones, 70% to 75% of them seen only once. Sequences were obtained from PBMCs. The receptors were gathered from a woman aged 25 to 39 in good health and CMV-seronegative. CDR3s include the opening cysteine and the closing phenylalanine or tryptophan. The D gene is left open where the match is weak. Clone size is not always given. Where it is, it says once, few, many or a class for expanded clones.

TRBD2	TRBV6-5	.	TRBJ2-3	CASSYSTSGGRDTQYF	TGTGCCAGCAGTTACTCGACTAGCGGGGGGAGGGATACGCAGTATTTT
.	TRBV29-1	.	TRBJ2-5	CSHTVREAQYF	TGCAGCCATACGGTCCGAGAGGCCCAGTACTTC
.	TRBV2	.	TRBJ1-5	CASSTRVGASLSNQPQHF	TGTGCCAGCAGTACCCGGGTAGGGGCCAGTTTAAGCAATCAGCCCCAGCATTTT
.	TRBV10-3	.	TRBJ2-1	CAISDARGAYNEQFF	TGTGCCATCAGTGACGCGCGCGGAGCCTACAATGAGCAGTTCTTC
.	TRBV7-8	.	TRBJ1-3	CASSLGGQVSGNTIYF	TGTGCCAGCAGCTTAGGGGGGCAGGTCTCTGGAAACACCATATATTTT
TRBD1	TRBV20-1	.	TRBJ2-5	CSAVFRDSQYF	TGCAGTGCTGTCTTCCGGGACAGCCAGTACTTC
.	TRBV6-5	.	TRBJ2-1	CASSEFLAEQFF	TGTGCCAGCAGTGAATTTCTAGCTGAGCAGTTCTTC
TRBD1	TRBV9	.	TRBJ2-2	CASSARTGGTGELFF	TGTGCCAGCAGCGCCCGGACAGGGGGTACCGGGGAGCTGTTTTTT
TRBD2	TRBV11-2	.	TRBJ2-5	CASSLGPSGRAEETQYF	TGTGCCAGCAGCTTAGGTCCTAGCGGGAGGGCGGAGGAGACCCAGTACTTC
.	TRBV19	.	TRBJ1-2	CASSRGLMYGYTF	TGTGCCAGTAGTAGGGGACTTATGTATGGCTACACCTTC
.	TRBV21-1	many	TRBJ2-3	CASSKALGQGSTDTQYF	TGTGCCAGCAGCAAAGCGCTGGGACAGGGTAGCACAGATACGCAGTATTTT